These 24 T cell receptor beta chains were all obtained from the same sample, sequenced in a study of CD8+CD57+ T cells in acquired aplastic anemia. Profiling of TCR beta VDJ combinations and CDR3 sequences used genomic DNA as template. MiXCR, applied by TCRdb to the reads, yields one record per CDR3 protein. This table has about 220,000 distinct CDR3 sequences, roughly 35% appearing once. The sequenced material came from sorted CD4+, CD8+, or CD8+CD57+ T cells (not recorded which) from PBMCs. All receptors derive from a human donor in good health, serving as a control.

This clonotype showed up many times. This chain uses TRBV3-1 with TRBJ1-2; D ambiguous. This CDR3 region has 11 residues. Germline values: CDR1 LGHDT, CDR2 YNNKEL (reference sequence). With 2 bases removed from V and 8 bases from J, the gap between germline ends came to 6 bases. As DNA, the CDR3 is TGTGCCAGCAGCCAAAATAGCGGCTACACCTTC. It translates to CASSQNSGYTF.

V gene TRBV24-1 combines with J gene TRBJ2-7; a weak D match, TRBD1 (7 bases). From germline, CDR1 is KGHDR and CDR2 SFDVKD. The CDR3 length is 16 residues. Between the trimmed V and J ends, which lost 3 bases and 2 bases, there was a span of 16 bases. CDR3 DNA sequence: TGTGCCACCAGTGATCACAGACAGGGACTCCCCTACGAGCAGTACTTC. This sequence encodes CATSDHRQGLPYEQYF.

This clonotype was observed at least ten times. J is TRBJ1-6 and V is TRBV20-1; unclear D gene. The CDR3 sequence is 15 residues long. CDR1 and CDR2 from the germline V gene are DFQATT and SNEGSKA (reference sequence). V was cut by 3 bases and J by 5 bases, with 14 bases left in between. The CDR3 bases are TGCAGTGCTAGGGGTTCAAATACAGATAATTCACCCCTCCACTTT. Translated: CSARGSNTDNSPLHF.

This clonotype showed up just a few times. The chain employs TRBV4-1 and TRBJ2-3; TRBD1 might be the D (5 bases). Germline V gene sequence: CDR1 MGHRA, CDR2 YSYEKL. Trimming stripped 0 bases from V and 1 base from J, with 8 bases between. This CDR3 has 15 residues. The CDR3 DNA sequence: TGCGCCAGCAGCCAAGATCTCAGGGGCACAGATACGCAGTATTTT. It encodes CASSQDLRGTDTQYF.

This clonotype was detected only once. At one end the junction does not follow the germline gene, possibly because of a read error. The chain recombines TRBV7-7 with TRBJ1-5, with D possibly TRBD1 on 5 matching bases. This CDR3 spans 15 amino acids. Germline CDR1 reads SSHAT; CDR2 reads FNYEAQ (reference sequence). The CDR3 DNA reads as TGTGCTAGCAGCTTCGACCAGGGCTTCAATCAGCCCCAGCATTTT. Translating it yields CASSFDQGFNQPQHF.

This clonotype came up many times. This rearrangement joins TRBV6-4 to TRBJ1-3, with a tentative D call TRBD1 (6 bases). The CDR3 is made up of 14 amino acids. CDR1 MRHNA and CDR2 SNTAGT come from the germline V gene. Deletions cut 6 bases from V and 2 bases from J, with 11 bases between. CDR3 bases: TGTGCCAGCAGGCCCGGGGGCACTGGAAACACCATATATTTT. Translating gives CASRPGGTGNTIYF.

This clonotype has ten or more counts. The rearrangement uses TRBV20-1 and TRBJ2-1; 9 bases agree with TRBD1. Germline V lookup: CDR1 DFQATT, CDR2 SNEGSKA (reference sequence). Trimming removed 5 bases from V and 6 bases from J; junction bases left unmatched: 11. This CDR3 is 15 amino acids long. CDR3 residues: CSAGPGTGWINEQFF. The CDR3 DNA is TGCAGTGCTGGGCCCGGGACAGGGTGGATCAATGAGCAGTTCTTC.

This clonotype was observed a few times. This CDR3 is CASRMTEAEKLFF. CDR3 DNA sequence: TGTGCCAGCAGGATGACAGAGGCTGAAAAACTGTTTTTT. The genes are TRBV6-1 and TRBJ1-4, with a tentative D call TRBD1 (5 bases). Germline CDR1 and CDR2: MNHNS and SASEGT. The CDR3 has 13 residues. Trimming took off 6 bases at V and 7 bases at J, with 12 bases between the two ends.

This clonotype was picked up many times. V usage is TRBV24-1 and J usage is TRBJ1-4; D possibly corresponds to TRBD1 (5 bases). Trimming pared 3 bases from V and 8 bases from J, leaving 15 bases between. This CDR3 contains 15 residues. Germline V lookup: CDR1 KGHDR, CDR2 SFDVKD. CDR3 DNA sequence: TGTGCCACCAGTGATGCCGGGACCGGAGGAGAAAAACTGTTTTTT. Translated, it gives CATSDAGTGGEKLFF.

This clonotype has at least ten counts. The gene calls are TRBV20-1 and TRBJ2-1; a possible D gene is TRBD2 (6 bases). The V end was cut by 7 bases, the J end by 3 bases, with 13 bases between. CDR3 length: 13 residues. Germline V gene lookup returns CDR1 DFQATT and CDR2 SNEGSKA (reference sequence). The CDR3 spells CSVSGTFYNEQFF. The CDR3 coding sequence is TGCAGTGTGTCCGGGACTTTCTACAATGAGCAGTTCTTC.

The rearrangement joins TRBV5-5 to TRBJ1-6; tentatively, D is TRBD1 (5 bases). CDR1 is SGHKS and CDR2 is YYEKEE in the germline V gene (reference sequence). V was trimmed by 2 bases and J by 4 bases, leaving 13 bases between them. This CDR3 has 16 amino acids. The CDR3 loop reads CASSFWGSPYNSPLHF. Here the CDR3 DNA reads TGTGCCAGCAGCTTTTGGGGCAGCCCATATAATTCACCCCTCCACTTT.

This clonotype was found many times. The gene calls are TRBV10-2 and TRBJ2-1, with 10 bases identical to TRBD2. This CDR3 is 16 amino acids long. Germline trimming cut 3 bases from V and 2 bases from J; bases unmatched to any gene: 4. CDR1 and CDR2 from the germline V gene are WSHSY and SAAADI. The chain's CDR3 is CASSDPGTSAYNEQFF. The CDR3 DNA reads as TGCGCCAGCAGTGACCCCGGGACTAGCGCCTACAATGAGCAGTTCTTC.

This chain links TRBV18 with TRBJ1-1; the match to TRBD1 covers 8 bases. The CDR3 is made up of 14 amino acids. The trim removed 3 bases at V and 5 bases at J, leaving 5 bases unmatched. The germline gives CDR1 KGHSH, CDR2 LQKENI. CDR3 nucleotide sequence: TGTGCCAGCTCACCGGACAGGGTAGTGACTGAAGCTTTCTTT. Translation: CASSPDRVVTEAFF.

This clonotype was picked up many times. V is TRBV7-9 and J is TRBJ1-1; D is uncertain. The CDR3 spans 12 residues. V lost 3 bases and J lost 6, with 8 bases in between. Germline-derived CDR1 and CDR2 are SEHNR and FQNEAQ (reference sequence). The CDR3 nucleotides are TGTGCCAGCAGCTTCACTGCCGCTGAAGCTTTCTTT. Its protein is CASSFTAAEAFF. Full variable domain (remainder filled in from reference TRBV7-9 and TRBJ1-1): DTGVSQNPRHKITKRGQNVTFRCDPISEHNRLYWYRQTLGQGPEFLTYFQNEAQLEKSRLLSDRFSAERPKGSFSTLEIQRTEQGDSAMYLCASSFTAAEAFFGQGTRLTVV.

CDR3 in DNA: TGTGCCACCAGCAGAGATATAGCCAATCGGAATGAAAAACTGTTTTTT. It is translated as CATSRDIANRNEKLFF. The rearrangement links TRBV15 to TRBJ1-4; D remains ambiguous. Per the germline V gene, CDR1 is LNHNV and CDR2 is YYDKDF (reference sequence). The CDR3 totals 16 residues. Between the trimmed V and J ends, which lost 0 bases and 5 bases, there was a span of 13 bases.

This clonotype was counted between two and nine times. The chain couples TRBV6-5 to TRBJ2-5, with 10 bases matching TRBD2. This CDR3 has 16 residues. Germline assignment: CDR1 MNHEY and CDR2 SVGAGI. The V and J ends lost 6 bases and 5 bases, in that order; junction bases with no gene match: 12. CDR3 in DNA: TGTGCCAGCAGCCGAGTCCAGGGACTAGCGCGGGAGACCCAGTACTTC. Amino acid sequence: CASSRVQGLARETQYF.

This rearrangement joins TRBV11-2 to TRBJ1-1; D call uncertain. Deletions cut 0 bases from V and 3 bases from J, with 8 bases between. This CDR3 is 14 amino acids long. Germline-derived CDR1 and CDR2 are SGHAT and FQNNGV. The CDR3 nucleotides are TGTGCCAGCAGCTTAGATAACTCGGACACTGAAGCTTTCTTT. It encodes CASSLDNSDTEAFF.

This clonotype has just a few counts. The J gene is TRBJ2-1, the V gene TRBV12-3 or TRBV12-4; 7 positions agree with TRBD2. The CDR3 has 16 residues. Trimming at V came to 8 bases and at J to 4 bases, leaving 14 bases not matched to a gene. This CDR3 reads CASARAAGAAYNEQFF. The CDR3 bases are TGTGCCAGCGCCAGGGCGGCGGGAGCGGCATACAATGAGCAGTTCTTC.

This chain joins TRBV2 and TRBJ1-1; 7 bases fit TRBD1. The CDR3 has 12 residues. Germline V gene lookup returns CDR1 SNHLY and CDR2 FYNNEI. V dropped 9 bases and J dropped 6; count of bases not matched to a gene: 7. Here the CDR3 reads CARDRQGPEAFF. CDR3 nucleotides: TGTGCCAGAGATAGACAGGGCCCTGAAGCTTTCTTT.

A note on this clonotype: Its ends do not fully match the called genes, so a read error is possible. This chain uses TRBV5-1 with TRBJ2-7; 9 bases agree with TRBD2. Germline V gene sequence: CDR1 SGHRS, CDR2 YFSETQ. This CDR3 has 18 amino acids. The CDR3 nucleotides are TGCGCCAGCAGCTTGGAATGGACTAGCGCACCCCCAACCTACGAGCAGCACTTC. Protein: CASSLEWTSAPPTYEQHF.

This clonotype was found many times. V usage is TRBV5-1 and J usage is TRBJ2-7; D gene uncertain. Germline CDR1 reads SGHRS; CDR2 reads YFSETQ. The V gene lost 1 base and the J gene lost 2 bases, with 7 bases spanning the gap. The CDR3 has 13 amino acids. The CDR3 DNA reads TGCGCCAGCAGCTTGACGGTAGCCTACGAGCAGTACTTC. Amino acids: CASSLTVAYEQYF.

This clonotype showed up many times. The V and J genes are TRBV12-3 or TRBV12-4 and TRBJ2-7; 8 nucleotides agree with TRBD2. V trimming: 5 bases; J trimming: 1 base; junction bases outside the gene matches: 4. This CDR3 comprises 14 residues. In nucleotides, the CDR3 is TGTGCCAGCAGTACGGGGACTAGATCCTACGAGCAGTACTTC. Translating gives CASSTGTRSYEQYF.

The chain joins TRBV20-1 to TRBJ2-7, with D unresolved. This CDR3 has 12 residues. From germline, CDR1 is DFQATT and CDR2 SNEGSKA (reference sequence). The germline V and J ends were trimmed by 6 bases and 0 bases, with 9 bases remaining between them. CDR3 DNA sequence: TGCAGTGCCTCCGACCTCTCCTACGAGCAGTACTTC. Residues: CSASDLSYEQYF.

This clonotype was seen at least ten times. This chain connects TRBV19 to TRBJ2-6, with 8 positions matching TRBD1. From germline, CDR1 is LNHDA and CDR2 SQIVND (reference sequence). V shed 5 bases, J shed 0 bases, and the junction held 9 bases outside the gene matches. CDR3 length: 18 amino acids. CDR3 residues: CASSVTGQVISGANVLTF. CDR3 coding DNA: TGTGCCAGTAGTGTCACGGGACAGGTTATCTCTGGGGCCAACGTCCTGACTTTC.